This is a list of T cell receptor beta chains from one sample in a study of blood T cell repertoires in COVID-19. TCRdb keeps only in-frame clones here, not all; method: immunoSEQ multiplex PCR. The table has 300,000 to 450,000 clones, 80% to 90% seen once; the top ten hold approximately 2.5%. What was sequenced was peripheral blood. Source of these receptors: a woman between 55 and 75 years old with COVID-19, enrolled during active disease. CDR3s include the opening cysteine and the closing phenylalanine or tryptophan. The order of the fields is CDR3 DNA, CDR3 protein, V gene, clone size, D gene, J gene. The D gene is left open where the match is weak. The size entry is marked missing in some rows and otherwise reads once, few, many or a size class.

CDR3 DNA: TGTGCCAGCAGCCAAGATATGACAGGTGGGGATTTGACCCAGTACTTC
CDR3 protein: CASSQDMTGGDLTQYF
V gene: TRBV4-2
clone size: -
D gene: -
J gene: TRBJ2-5

CDR3 DNA: TGTGCCAGCAGTCTCCAACGGAACCTCGGGACTAACACTGAAGCTTTCTTT
CDR3 protein: CASSLQRNLGTNTEAFF
V gene: TRBV7-9
clone size: -
D gene: -
J gene: TRBJ1-1

CDR3 DNA: TGTGCCAGTAGGTTCACAGTACAGAACACTGAAGCTTTCTTT
CDR3 protein: CASRFTVQNTEAFF
V gene: TRBV19
clone size: -
D gene: -
J gene: TRBJ1-1

CDR3 DNA: TGTGCCAGTAGTATGGGGAGTCCATACAATGAGCAGTTCTTC
CDR3 protein: CASSMGSPYNEQFF
V gene: TRBV19
clone size: -
D gene: -
J gene: TRBJ2-1

CDR3 DNA: TGTGCCAGCAGTGAATGGGGGGACAGTCAAGAGACCCAGTACTTC
CDR3 protein: CASSEWGDSQETQYF
V gene: TRBV25-1
clone size: -
D gene: -
J gene: TRBJ2-5

CDR3 DNA: TGTGCCAGCAGTGGCGAAATGAACACTGAAGCTTTCTTT
CDR3 protein: CASSGEMNTEAFF
V gene: TRBV2
clone size: few
D gene: -
J gene: TRBJ1-1

CDR3 DNA: TGCGCCAGCGGGGACAGTACCTACGAGCAGTACTTC
CDR3 protein: CASGDSTYEQYF
V gene: TRBV10-2
clone size: -
D gene: TRBD1
J gene: TRBJ2-7

CDR3 DNA: TGTGCCAGCAGCGAGACAGGGTGGGGCTATGGCTACACCTTC
CDR3 protein: CASSETGWGYGYTF
V gene: TRBV6-5
clone size: -
D gene: TRBD1
J gene: TRBJ1-2

CDR3 DNA: TGTGCCAGCAGTCCACCGGACAGGCGATCCTACGAGCAGTACTTC
CDR3 protein: CASSPPDRRSYEQYF
V gene: TRBV7-9
clone size: many
D gene: TRBD1
J gene: TRBJ2-7

CDR3 DNA: TGCGCCAGCTCCCTCGGGACAGCAAATTCACCCCTCCACTTT
CDR3 protein: CASSLGTANSPLHF
V gene: TRBV5-1
clone size: -
D gene: TRBD1
J gene: TRBJ1-6

CDR3 DNA: TGTGCCAGCAGCGCCAGGGGAACCCTCCACTTT
CDR3 protein: CASSARGTLHF
V gene: TRBV5-4
clone size: few
D gene: -
J gene: TRBJ1-6

CDR3 DNA: TGTGCCAGCAGTTTTCGTAATGAGCAGTTCTTC
CDR3 protein: CASSFRNEQFF
V gene: TRBV27
clone size: -
D gene: -
J gene: TRBJ2-1

CDR3 DNA: TGTGCCAGTAGTACTCCCGGGACAGGGGGGGACGGCTACACCTTC
CDR3 protein: CASSTPGTGGDGYTF
V gene: TRBV19
clone size: -
D gene: TRBD1
J gene: TRBJ1-2

CDR3 DNA: TGTGCCAGCAGCTTAGCATGGGGGCCTGACTATGGCTACACCTTC
CDR3 protein: CASSLAWGPDYGYTF
V gene: TRBV7-2
clone size: -
D gene: -
J gene: TRBJ1-2

CDR3 DNA: TGTGCCAGCATCTTGGGGGGGACTAGGGCGAACACCGGGGAGCTGTTTTTT
CDR3 protein: CASILGGTRANTGELFF
V gene: TRBV28
clone size: -
D gene: TRBD2
J gene: TRBJ2-2

CDR3 DNA: TGTGCCAGCAGCCTAGCGGCGGGCTATGGCTACACCTTC
CDR3 protein: CASSLAAGYGYTF
V gene: TRBV12-3/TRBV12-4
clone size: -
D gene: -
J gene: TRBJ1-2

CDR3 DNA: TGTGCCTGGGACCCGGGGCAAGAGACCCAGTACTTC
CDR3 protein: CAWDPGQETQYF
V gene: TRBV30
clone size: once
D gene: -
J gene: TRBJ2-5

CDR3 DNA: TGTGCCAGCAGAAGGGGACAGGTCCAAAACACCGGGGAGCTGTTTTTT
CDR3 protein: CASRRGQVQNTGELFF
V gene: TRBV2
clone size: -
D gene: TRBD1
J gene: TRBJ2-2

CDR3 DNA: TGCGCCAGCAGCTTAACCATAGGGGATGGTCAGCCCCAGCATTTT
CDR3 protein: CASSLTIGDGQPQHF
V gene: TRBV5-1
clone size: -
D gene: -
J gene: TRBJ1-5

CDR3 DNA: TGTGCCAGCTCACCACCCGGCAGGGCGGTAGAAGGCTACACCTTC
CDR3 protein: CASSPPGRAVEGYTF
V gene: TRBV18
clone size: -
D gene: -
J gene: TRBJ1-2

CDR3 DNA: TGTGCCAGCAGCCTCGGAGTCCAGACCCAGTACTTC
CDR3 protein: CASSLGVQTQYF
V gene: TRBV3-1/TRBV3-2
clone size: -
D gene: -
J gene: TRBJ2-5

CDR3 DNA: TGTGCCAGCAGCGTAACGGGACAGGGACACAACACCGGGGAGCTGTTTTTT
CDR3 protein: CASSVTGQGHNTGELFF
V gene: TRBV9
clone size: once
D gene: TRBD1
J gene: TRBJ2-2

CDR3 DNA: TGTGCCAGCACTGTGGCAGGGCGTGGTGGCTACACCTTC
CDR3 protein: CASTVAGRGGYTF
V gene: TRBV6-5
clone size: once
D gene: -
J gene: TRBJ1-2

CDR3 DNA: TGTGCCAGCAGCCCACCAGGGGCACGGGATGAAAAACTGTTTTTT
CDR3 protein: CASSPPGARDEKLFF
V gene: TRBV9
clone size: -
D gene: -
J gene: TRBJ1-4

CDR3 DNA: TGTGCCACCAGTGATTTCACTAGTTACACGCTATGCAATCAGCCCCAGCATTTT
CDR3 protein: CATSDFTSYTLCNQPQHF
V gene: TRBV24-1
clone size: -
D gene: -
J gene: TRBJ1-5

CDR3 DNA: TGTGCCAGCACAATTGGAGTCGCTGAAGCTTTCTTT
CDR3 protein: CASTIGVAEAFF
V gene: TRBV7-2
clone size: -
D gene: -
J gene: TRBJ1-1